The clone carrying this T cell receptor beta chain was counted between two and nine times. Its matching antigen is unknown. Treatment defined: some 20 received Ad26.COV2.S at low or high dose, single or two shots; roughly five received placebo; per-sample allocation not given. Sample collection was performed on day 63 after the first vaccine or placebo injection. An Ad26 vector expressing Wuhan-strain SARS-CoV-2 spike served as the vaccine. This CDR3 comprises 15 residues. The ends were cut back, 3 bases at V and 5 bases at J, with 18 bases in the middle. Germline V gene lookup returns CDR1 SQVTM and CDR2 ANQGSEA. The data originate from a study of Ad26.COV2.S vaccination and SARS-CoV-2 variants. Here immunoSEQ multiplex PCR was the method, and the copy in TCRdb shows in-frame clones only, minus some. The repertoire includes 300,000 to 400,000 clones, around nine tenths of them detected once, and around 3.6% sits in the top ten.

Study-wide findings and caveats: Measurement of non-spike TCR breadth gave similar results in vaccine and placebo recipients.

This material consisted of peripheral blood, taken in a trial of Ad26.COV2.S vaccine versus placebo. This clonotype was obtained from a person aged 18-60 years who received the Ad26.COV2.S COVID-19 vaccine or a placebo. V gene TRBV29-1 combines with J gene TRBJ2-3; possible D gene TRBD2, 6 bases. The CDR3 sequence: CSVEGGPRGLDTQYF. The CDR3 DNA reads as TGCAGCGTTGAGGGGGGACCCCGGGGGTTAGATACGCAGTATTTT.